This TCR beta chain was obtained from a study of blood T cell repertoires in COVID-19. Repertoires were generated with immunoSEQ multiplex PCR, while TCRdb's copy carries only in-frame clones and drops some. The sample yields some 140,000 clones, 91% seen once. V dropped 4 bases and J dropped 7; count of bases not matched to a gene: 20. This CDR3 contains 19 residues. The germline V gene has CDR1 LGHDT and CDR2 YNNKEL (reference sequence). The TCR comes from a man in his forties or fifties with acute or convalescent COVID-19. The chain uses TRBV3-1 (or the pseudogene TRBV3-2) and TRBJ1-4; 8 bases are a match to TRBD1. The sequenced sample was peripheral blood. CDR3 sequence: CASSPGGGQGIMVGEKLFF. For the CDR3, the DNA is TGTGCCAGCAGCCCAGGGGGAGGACAGGGTATTATGGTTGGTGAAAAACTGTTTTTT.